The entry that follows covers one T cell receptor beta chain sequence. No antigen is known for it. Per-base qualities were not stored, and no clone one base away is much larger. Participants in the prospective study were enrolled through a virtual design, were aged roughly 18 to 90 years, and lived in approximately 25 United States geographic areas. In the prospective study, cohorts were assigned on the basis of participant-reported clinical history obtained from a screening survey and a study questionnaire. Exposed participants had been in contact with someone with a PCR-confirmed or clinician-diagnosed COVID-19 case within 2 weeks of study entry. In the prospective study, mobile phlebotomists collected whole blood, serum and a nasopharyngeal or oropharyngeal swab from each participant. Participants in the prospective study had the option to provide additional blood draws and questionnaires over a 2-month period. Before DNA extraction, blood samples from the prospective study were shipped at room temperature or frozen.

TCRbeta CDR3 regions were amplified from genomic DNA using the immunoSEQ Assay, a bias-controlled multiplex PCR. The published analysis was carried out like this. Within the assay, amplification of reference gene primers was used to estimate how many nucleated cells each sample contained. Sequence reads were collapsed and filtered to measure the absolute abundance of every unique TCRbeta CDR3 rearrangement. For each sample, productive Simpson clonality was calculated as the square root of Simpson's diversity index over productive rearrangements. This immuneACCESS table, as held by TCRdb, lists in-frame sequences with V and J called but not all clones. Of the missing ones, under half trace to an unresolved V gene in checked studies; the others have no known cause. Clone size and the V and J calls come from that table; the DNA yielded D and trimming. In this sample the table shows about 140,000 clones, around 80% of which occur a single time. Roughly 4.9% of the sample rests with the top ten.

CDR1 and CDR2 are read off the germline V gene (reference sequence) as SEHNR and FQNEAQ. The junction carries 10 bases between V and J, which are trimmed by 1 base and 5 bases respectively. The CDR3 numbers 14 residues from cysteine through phenylalanine. Only the CDR3 DNA stays, 42 bases, in frame from base 1. This sample was included in a study of blood T cell repertoires in COVID-19 (TCRdb year 2020). Study-wide context: Samples covering the acute and convalescent phases of COVID-19 were provided by collaborators in the United States, Italy and Spain. The prospective study material was composed of cDNA or gDNA derived from T cells, B-cell-depleted T cells, or PBMCs. The dataset comprised deeply sampled blood TCRbeta repertoires from subjects exposed to, actively infected with, or recovered from COVID-19. A freely available public database, intended as a resource for researchers studying the immune response to SARS-CoV-2, is where the repertoires were released. The samples were drawn from two sources: the first 160 participants of the ongoing ImmuneRACE study, and 1,254 subjects contributed by 6 global collaborators. Nearly every sample came with metadata listing a de-identified subject ID, COVID-19 status, age in years and sex. Where HLA class I and class II types were available, the types were taken from metadata supplied by the sample provider, not from assay-based typing. Overall results and qualifications from the work: How much clinical and demographic metadata was included differed by source and by participant, and the metadata was provided uncurated.

This sequence originates from a man aged 65-85 years who had been exposed to COVID-19. This receptor chain uses TRBV7-9 and TRBJ2-3; a tentative D match to TRBD1 spans 5 bases. Sequenced sample: PBMCs or T cells enriched from blood (not recorded which). The encoded CDR3 is CASSLEPQGDTQYF. The DNA sequence is given as TGTGCCAGCAGCTTAGAGCCCCAGGGAGATACGCAGTATTTT.